The 16 T cell receptor beta chains listed next were all sequenced from one sample in a study of T cells after yellow fever vaccination. TCRdb re-called the 5' RACE reads through MiXCR, storing one row per CDR3 protein. The table lists hundreds of thousands of distinct CDR3 sequences, more than 9% of them singletons. This specimen consisted of PBMCs, obtained on the day of the yellow fever booster vaccination. The source of these receptors is a man aged 30-40 years who received the YFV17D yellow fever vaccine.

The V and J genes are TRBV6-6 and TRBJ2-7, with 8 bases identical to TRBD1. CDR1 MNHNY and CDR2 SVGAGI come from the germline V gene (reference sequence). V dropped 8 bases and J dropped 5; count of bases not matched to a gene: 5. This CDR3 has 12 residues. CDR3 in amino acids: CASGIRGHEQYF. The CDR3 DNA reads TGTGCCAGCGGAATCAGGGGGCACGAGCAGTACTTC.

A few counts support this clonotype. The J gene is TRBJ1-1, the V gene TRBV14; unclear D gene. V was cut by 0 bases and J by 4 bases, with 6 bases left in between. This CDR3 region has 13 residues. From germline, CDR1 is SGHDN and CDR2 FVKESK. The CDR3: CASSQERGTEAFF. The CDR3 bases are TGTGCCAGCAGCCAAGAACGGGGCACTGAAGCTTTCTTT.

This clonotype was observed a few times. The chain links TRBV11-2 to TRBJ2-7; 8 positions agree with TRBD1. From germline, CDR1 is SGHAT and CDR2 FQNNGV. V was clipped by 5 bases and J by 5 bases; unmatched bases: 8. The CDR3 spans 14 residues. As DNA, the CDR3 is TGTGCCAGCAGCCCGAGGACAGGGCTGGACGAGCAGTACTTC. The encoded protein is CASSPRTGLDEQYF.

This chain uses TRBV19 with TRBJ2-5, with 7 bases that match TRBD1. The CDR3 is 13 residues long. Germline V lookup: CDR1 LNHDA, CDR2 SQIVND (reference sequence). The ends lost 9 bases at V and 2 bases at J; junction bases unmatched: 6. The DNA of the CDR3 is TGTGCCAGCAGTGGGGGACAGCAAGAGACCCAGTACTTC. Translating gives CASSGGQQETQYF. Full variable domain (rest looked up from reference TRBV19 and TRBJ2-5): DGGITQSPKYLFRKEGQNVTLSCEQNLNHDAMYWYRQDPGQGLRLIYYSQIVNDFQKGDIAEGYSVSREKKESFPLTVTSAQKNPTAFYLCASSGGQQETQYFGPGTRLLVL.

This clonotype was picked up a small number of times. The rearrangement joins TRBV6-5 to TRBJ2-2; D is uncertain. With 4 bases removed from V and 8 bases from J, the gap between germline ends came to 8 bases. Germline V gene lookup returns CDR1 MNHEY and CDR2 SVGAGI. The CDR3 spans 12 residues. The CDR3 bases are TGTGCCAGCAGTTCTTTCGAAGGGGAGCTGTTTTTT. It encodes CASSSFEGELFF.

This sequence joins TRBV29-1 and TRBJ2-3; the D gene is possibly TRBD1 (6 bases). The CDR3 contains 17 residues. The ends were cut back, 5 bases at V and 0 bases at J, with 21 bases in the middle. CDR1 and CDR2 from the germline V gene are SQVTM and ANQGSEA. In DNA, the CDR3 is TGCAGCGTTACTAAACCTACCGGGACATTCAGCACAGATACGCAGTATTTT. Protein: CSVTKPTGTFSTDTQYF.

This clonotype was seen only a few times. The CDR3 here is CASSPRTGGTYNEQFF. Written as DNA, the CDR3 is TGTGCCAGCAGTCCAAGGACAGGGGGAACCTACAATGAGCAGTTCTTC. The chain has TRBV28 and TRBJ2-1; 10 bases are a match to TRBD1. Looked up from germline, CDR1 is MDHEN and CDR2 is SYDVKM. CDR3 length: 16 residues. J lost 2 bases, V lost 5 bases, and 6 bases had no gene match.

This chain uses TRBV7-3 with TRBJ1-2, with D possibly matching TRBD1 (6 bases). Trimming took 6 bases from V and 3 from J, leaving 11 bases between them. Germline assignment: CDR1 SGHTA and CDR2 FQGTGA. This CDR3 is 13 amino acids long. The DNA of the CDR3 is TGTGCCAGCAGTAAGGGGGGGGACTATGGCTACACCTTC. It encodes CASSKGGDYGYTF.

The table lists this clonotype with a few counts. V usage is TRBV7-8 and J usage is TRBJ1-2; unclear D gene. The CDR3 runs to 13 residues. The germline gives CDR1 SGHVS, CDR2 FQNEAQ. V lost 2 bases, J lost 5 bases, and 9 bases lay in between. The DNA for the CDR3 is TGTGCCAGCAGCTTAAGGGCAGAATATGGCTACACCTTC. It encodes CASSLRAEYGYTF.

V and J are TRBV6-1 and TRBJ1-2, with a possible D match to TRBD1 (5 bases). The length of the CDR3 is 16 residues. V lost 0 bases, J lost 6 bases, and 17 bases lay in between. CDR1 and CDR2 (germline): MNHNS, SASEGT. The CDR3 region has the DNA TGTGCCAGCAGTGAAGCGCTTCGGGGGTGGCTAAATGGCTACACCTTC. The encoded protein is CASSEALRGWLNGYTF.

Only a few counts were recorded for this clonotype. V is TRBV7-2 and J is TRBJ1-5, with D unresolved. Trimming shortened V by 1 base and J by 3 bases, and 7 bases separated the two germline ends. The CDR3 is 14 amino acids. Per germline, CDR1 SGHTA and CDR2 FQGNSA. For the CDR3, the DNA is TGTGCCAGCAGCTTAGTACGGACCAATCAGCCCCAGCATTTT. Protein: CASSLVRTNQPQHF.

This clonotype occurred many times. This chain's CDR3 is CASSLYMAGGTGELFF. In DNA, the CDR3 is TGCGCCAGCAGCCTTTATATGGCGGGCGGTACCGGGGAGCTGTTTTTT. The chain recombines TRBV5-1 with TRBJ2-2, with a possible D match to TRBD2 (5 bases). CDR3 length: 16 amino acids. Germline values: CDR1 SGHRS, CDR2 YFSETQ. Trimming removed 4 bases from V and 5 bases from J, with 18 bases in between.

In its sample, this clonotype was seen a few times. The rearrangement links TRBV4-3 to TRBJ2-7; 7 positions match TRBD2. The CDR3 totals 13 residues. V dropped 3 bases and J dropped 7; count of bases not matched to a gene: 6. Germline V gives CDR1 LGHNA, CDR2 YSLEER. CDR3 coding DNA: TGCGCCAGCAGCCACGGGACTACTTTTGAGCAGTACTTC. Amino acids: CASSHGTTFEQYF.

This clonotype was counted between two and nine times. The rearrangement links TRBV9 to TRBJ1-5, with 9 bases lining up with TRBD1. J was trimmed by 2 bases and V by 0 bases; bases with no gene match: 6. This CDR3 spans 17 amino acids. Germline V gene lookup returns CDR1 SGDLS and CDR2 YYNGEE. The CDR3 reads CASSVGTGEEGNQPQHF. The CDR3, as DNA: TGTGCCAGCAGCGTAGGGACAGGGGAGGAAGGCAATCAGCCCCAGCATTTT.

This clonotype was counted ten times or more. The chain is built from TRBV5-1 and TRBJ1-2; D is unclear. Germline V CDR1 and CDR2: SGHRS, YFSETQ. Trimming took 0 bases from V and 9 from J, leaving 24 bases between them. CDR3 length: 17 residues. CDR3 residues: CASSLDSERLVLLSYTF. DNA for the CDR3: TGCGCCAGCAGCTTGGATTCAGAGAGGCTCGTTCTCTTGAGCTACACCTTC.

This clonotype was recorded many times. The chain is built from TRBV7-2 and TRBJ2-1; weak D call: TRBD2 (7 bases). The V and J ends lost 7 bases and 9 bases respectively, with 19 bases between them. Germline V gives CDR1 SGHTA, CDR2 FQGNSA. The length of the CDR3 is 14 residues. The CDR3 is CASKIPGGGGEQFF. The CDR3 DNA sequence: TGTGCCAGCAAAATCCCGGGGGGCGGGGGTGAGCAGTTCTTC. The full variable domain, with the rest looked up from reference TRBV7-2 and TRBJ2-1, is GAGVSQSPSNKVTEKGKDVELRCDPISGHTALYWYRQSLGQGLEFLIYFQGNSAPDKSGLPSDRFSAERTGGSVSTLTIQRTQQEDSAVYLCASKIPGGGGEQFFGPGTRLTVL.